Below, 16 T cell receptor beta chains from the same sample are listed, as sequenced in a study of tumor-infiltrating lymphocytes in primary liver carcinoma. The input was 450 to 500 ng total RNA; TCR beta cDNA was made from it with a constant-region primer. What produced the TCR beta libraries was three nested multiplex PCR rounds using slightly modified ARM-PCR. With TRBV1-TRBV30 forward primers and a C-beta reverse primer, the first two PCR rounds were run for approximately 9 cycles each. TCRdb itself ran the multiplex PCR reads through MiXCR, one entry per CDR3 protein. The sample includes about 35,000 distinct CDR3 sequences, nearly 75% of them seen just once. Extraction of RNA together with DNA used about 17-30 mg of unsorted bulk tissue. The sample was liver tumor tissue from sampling region 4. Indicated subset: tumor region T4, right-lateral pole. The receptors stem from a middle-aged man with primary liver carcinoma and hepatitis B virus infection.

Note on this clonotype: A clone one base away is much larger, so this may be a read error. This chain's CDR3 is CSAGSLDNYYEQYF. DNA for the CDR3: TGCAGTGCTGGGTCGTTGGACAACTACTACGAGCAGTACTTC. The chain employs TRBV20-1 and TRBJ2-7; D perhaps matches TRBD1 (5 bases). V gave up 5 bases and J gave up 3 bases, with 17 bases separating them. Per germline, CDR1 DFQATT and CDR2 SNEGSKA (reference sequence). The CDR3 has 14 residues.

This clonotype was detected ten times or more. A much more abundant neighbour one base away suggests this may be a read error. This rearrangement joins TRBV29-1 to TRBJ2-1; weak D call: TRBD2 (5 bases). This CDR3 is built from 13 residues. From germline, CDR1 is SQVTM and CDR2 ANQGSEA. Trimming pared 4 bases from V and 9 bases from J, leaving 16 bases between. CDR3 amino acids: CSVAWAQSGEQFF. In DNA form, the CDR3 reads TGCAGCGTTGCCTGGGCCCAGAGCGGTGAGCAGTTCTTC.

About this clonotype: The CDR3 end shows no conserved phenylalanine or tryptophan, and so a read error is likely. The DNA is omitted, as the CDR3 cannot be located on it reliably, and the CDR3 follows TCRdb's listing. This rearrangement joins TRBV12-3 or TRBV12-4 to TRBJ1-1. The CDR3 is 14 residues long, ends included. CDR3 sequence: CASSSADRSTETFL.

About this clonotype: Sequence at one end of the junction differs from germline and may be a read error. The rearrangement uses TRBV11-1 and TRBJ2-4; the D gene could be TRBD1 or TRBD2 (5 bases each). The CDR3 sequence is 17 residues long. The V gene's germline CDR1 is SGHAT and CDR2 FQDESV (reference sequence). The CDR3 sequence: CDSSSPGRGASKNIQYF. Written as DNA, the CDR3 is TGTGACAGCAGCTCTCCGGGACGGGGAGCATCAAAAAACATTCAGTACTTT.

Regarding this clonotype: An end of the junction does not agree with germline; a read error may underlie this. CDR3 protein: CANSVIAGGQGEQYF. CDR3 nucleotide sequence: TGTGCCAACAGCGTAATCGCGGGGGGCCAGGGGGAGCAGTACTTC. The chain joins TRBV7-8 to TRBJ2-7; TRBD2 aligns across 8 bases. The CDR3 is made up of 15 amino acids. The germline V gene encodes CDR1 SGHVS and CDR2 FQNEAQ.

As to this clonotype: A read error is possible here, since a much larger clone lies one base away. The rearrangement joins TRBV5-4 to TRBJ1-6; maybe TRBD1 (6 bases). The CDR3 is 12 residues long. CDR1 is SGHNT, CDR2 YYREEE, per germline (reference sequence). The DNA of the CDR3 is TGTGCCAGCACCGGACAGAGGTCACCCCCCCACTTT. This encodes CASTGQRSPPHF.

The chain carries TRBV2 and TRBJ2-1, with D perhaps assigned TRBD1 or TRBD2 (5 bases each). Per the germline V gene, CDR1 is SNHLY and CDR2 is FYNNEI. V was shortened by 6 bases and J by 11 bases, with 23 bases between the two germline ends. CDR3 length equals 15 residues. For the CDR3, the DNA is TGTGCCAGCAGCACCGGGACGGACCCTTTGGATAAGCAGTTCTTC. The encoded protein is CASSTGTDPLDKQFF. The whole variable domain, remainder taken from reference TRBV2 and TRBJ2-1, is EPEVTQTPSHQVTQMGQEVILRCVPISNHLYFYWYRQILGQKVEFLVSFYNNEISEKSEIFDDQFSVERPDGSNFTLKIRSTKLEDSAMYFCASSTGTDPLDKQFFGPGTRLTVL.

On this clonotype itself: The conserved closing phenylalanine or tryptophan is absent in this CDR3, likely reflecting a read error. The DNA is omitted, as the CDR3 cannot be located on it reliably, and the CDR3 follows TCRdb's listing. The rearrangement joins TRBV29-1 to TRBJ2-6. Germline assignment: CDR1 SQVTM and CDR2 ANQGSEA. Counting both end residues, the CDR3 totals 16 amino acids. This CDR3 reads CSVDGLPDSGANVLTS.

Of note for this clonotype: The conserved phenylalanine or tryptophan normally closing the CDR3 is absent here, so this likely arose from a read error. The chain links TRBV11-2 to TRBJ2-7; D not resolved. Germline CDR1 SGHAT, CDR2 FQNNGV. CDR3 length: 15 amino acids. The V gene lost 2 bases and the J gene lost 4 bases, with 15 bases spanning the gap. CDR3 bases: TGTGCCAGCAGCTTAATCTCAGGATCAGCATACGAGCAGTACCTC. Translated, it gives CASSLISGSAYEQYL.

For this clonotype: This clone may be a read error of a much larger clone one base away. The chain employs TRBV20-1 and TRBJ2-3, with 8 bases aligning to TRBD1. The CDR3 runs to 13 residues. The V gene end was trimmed by 6 bases and the J gene end by 1 base; junction bases not matched to a gene: 3. Germline V lookup: CDR1 DFQATT, CDR2 SNEGSKA (reference sequence). As DNA, the CDR3 is TGCAGTGCGGACAGGGCTGGCACAGATACGCAGTATTTT. It encodes CSADRAGTDTQYF.

The chain carries TRBV11-2 and TRBJ2-2, with 7 bases lining up with TRBD2. This CDR3 is 16 amino acids long. Losses at the gene ends were 8 bases for V and 0 bases for J; bases not matched to a gene: 9. Germline-derived CDR1 and CDR2 are SGHAT and FQNNGV. CDR3: CASGSSSGANTGELFF. As DNA, the CDR3 is TGTGCCAGCGGTTCTTCTAGCGGCGCGAACACCGGGGAGCTGTTTTTT.

This clonotype was found a few times. One junction end does not reproduce the germline sequence, and a read error may be involved. The rearrangement links TRBV6-2 or TRBV6-3 to TRBJ1-2; the D gene is possibly TRBD1 (6 bases). The CDR3 is made up of 12 amino acids. Per the germline V gene, CDR1 is MNHEY and CDR2 is SVGEGT. The CDR3 nucleotides are TGTGCCAGCAGCGTGGGACAATATGACTACACCTTC. It is translated as CASSVGQYDYTF.

The chain has TRBV28 and TRBJ2-7; D unclear. CDR3 length: 11 amino acids. The V end lost 5 bases, the J end lost 9 bases, and 11 bases lay between the germline ends. Germline loops: CDR1 MDHEN, CDR2 SYDVKM. The CDR3 is CASSDWVGQYF. In nucleotides, the CDR3 is TGTGCCAGCAGTGACTGGGTGGGGCAGTACTTC.

As concerns this clonotype: Because the CDR3 is missing its conserved closing phenylalanine or tryptophan, this is likely a read error. This sequence joins TRBV6-1 and TRBJ2-3, with D possibly matching TRBD2 (5 bases). This CDR3 is built from 13 residues. The V gene's germline CDR1 is MNHNS and CDR2 SASEGT. CDR3 nucleotide sequence: TGTGCCGGCAGTCGGACTTACACAGATACGCAGTATCTT. The encoded protein is CAGSRTYTDTQYL.

For this clonotype: The junction and the germline gene differ at one end; a read error may be behind it. V and J are TRBV5-1 and TRBJ2-3, with D perhaps TRBD2 (5 bases). The CDR3 runs to 16 residues. CDR1 SGHRS and CDR2 YFSETQ come from the germline V gene. The CDR3 DNA reads as TGCGCCAGCAGCTTGAACGGTCGTGCTAGCACAGAAACGCAGTATTTT. It yields the protein CASSLNGRASTETQYF.

This clonotype is medium-sized by share. The chain uses TRBV29-1 and TRBJ2-3; TRBD2 agrees at 9 bases. Germline trimming cut 6 bases from V and 4 bases from J; bases unmatched to any gene: 8. The V gene's germline CDR1 is SQVTM and CDR2 ANQGSEA. This CDR3 is built from 14 residues. CDR3 sequence reads: CSVGASGRPDTQYF. As DNA, the CDR3 is TGCAGCGTGGGGGCCAGCGGGAGGCCAGATACGCAGTATTTT.